A selection of T cell receptor beta chains follows, all from one sample in a study of cytomegalovirus exposure and HLA in healthy donors. The data were produced by immunoSEQ multiplex PCR, yet TCRdb's version contains in-frame clones alone and is incomplete. The data contain 75,000 to 90,000 clones, under 80% of them singletons. Sequenced material: PBMCs. The receptors were gathered from a human donor in good health. Both conserved end residues are trimmed from each CDR3.

v_gene: TRBV7-6
j_gene: TRBJ2-5
CDR3aa: ASSLGSGWETQY

v_gene: TRBV6-4
j_gene: TRBJ2-3
CDR3aa: ASSEEDRATDTQY

v_gene: TRBV6-1
j_gene: TRBJ2-5
CDR3aa: ASSEYWTTEETQY

v_gene: TRBV9
j_gene: TRBJ2-1
CDR3aa: ASSVEGGGQGAGNEQF

v_gene: TRBV4-3
j_gene: TRBJ2-3
CDR3aa: ASSQERGRGGSTDTQY

v_gene: TRBV6-5
j_gene: TRBJ1-6
CDR3aa: ASSRGTLDSPLH

v_gene: TRBV2
j_gene: TRBJ1-4
CDR3aa: ASRTGGSNEKLF

v_gene: TRBV28
j_gene: TRBJ2-7
CDR3aa: ASSLGGQQY

v_gene: TRBV15
j_gene: TRBJ2-1
CDR3aa: ATSRVDFSYSYNEQF

v_gene: TRBV6-5
j_gene: TRBJ1-5
CDR3aa: ASRPDRDGQPQN

v_gene: TRBV7-9
j_gene: TRBJ1-1
CDR3aa: ASSSRTGTGRPEAF

v_gene: TRBV5-6
j_gene: TRBJ1-2
CDR3aa: ASSVQGSYGYT

v_gene: TRBV2
j_gene: TRBJ2-1
CDR3aa: ASSEPLAGANEQF

v_gene: TRBV5-1
j_gene: TRBJ1-2
CDR3aa: ASSLGTANYGYT

v_gene: TRBV5-1
j_gene: TRBJ2-5
CDR3aa: ASIEAGGETQY

v_gene: TRBV5-4
j_gene: TRBJ1-2
CDR3aa: ASSRDDRPGYGYT

v_gene: TRBV5-1
j_gene: TRBJ2-5
CDR3aa: ASSLAPAGQETQY

v_gene: TRBV6-1
j_gene: TRBJ1-6
CDR3aa: ASMVRGNNSPLH

v_gene: TRBV5-4
j_gene: TRBJ1-2
CDR3aa: ASTPGLSAEGGYP

v_gene: TRBV4-2
j_gene: TRBJ2-2
CDR3aa: ASRTGTANTGELF

v_gene: TRBV27
j_gene: TRBJ1-1
CDR3aa: ASSLGQGTAYTEAF

v_gene: TRBV4-1
j_gene: -
CDR3aa: ASSPSGLAGEYEQY

v_gene: TRBV4-1
j_gene: TRBJ2-7
CDR3aa: ASSDSFEQY

v_gene: TRBV2
j_gene: TRBJ1-1
CDR3aa: ASTLEGEAF

v_gene: TRBV4-1
j_gene: TRBJ1-5
CDR3aa: ASSQVAGDNQPQH

v_gene: TRBV5-4
j_gene: TRBJ2-7
CDR3aa: ASSLPGQGAYEQY

v_gene: TRBV5-4
j_gene: TRBJ2-6
CDR3aa: ASSPRQLDSGANVLT

v_gene: TRBV6-1
j_gene: TRBJ1-6
CDR3aa: ASSDQGASYNSPLN

v_gene: TRBV7-2
j_gene: TRBJ2-2
CDR3aa: ASSLGGKTTGELF

v_gene: TRBV29-1
j_gene: TRBJ2-1
CDR3aa: TAQGEDNEQF

v_gene: TRBV27
j_gene: TRBJ1-4
CDR3aa: ASTMRGGSTNEKLF

v_gene: TRBV5-1
j_gene: TRBJ2-7
CDR3aa: ASSLPPLAGGFSYEQY

v_gene: TRBV6-5
j_gene: TRBJ1-2
CDR3aa: ASRGTALIYGYT

v_gene: TRBV2
j_gene: TRBJ2-2
CDR3aa: ASSEGGGYTGELF

v_gene: TRBV14
j_gene: TRBJ2-1
CDR3aa: ASSHLLAARGQF

v_gene: TRBV5-1
j_gene: TRBJ2-7
CDR3aa: ASSPREGLRYEQY

v_gene: TRBV15
j_gene: TRBJ2-7
CDR3aa: ATSSPRTGGLYEQY

v_gene: TRBV5-1
j_gene: TRBJ2-6
CDR3aa: ASSLTVLTGANVLT

v_gene: TRBV5-1
j_gene: TRBJ1-1
CDR3aa: ASSIKGQQNTEAF

v_gene: TRBV15
j_gene: TRBJ1-4
CDR3aa: ATSRENGGQEKLF

v_gene: TRBV6-5
j_gene: TRBJ1-5
CDR3aa: ASSYGQGDQPQH

v_gene: TRBV6-1
j_gene: TRBJ2-5
CDR3aa: ASRSLAGNSETQY

v_gene: TRBV7-9
j_gene: TRBJ1-6
CDR3aa: ASSDTGGWNSPLN

v_gene: TRBV5-4
j_gene: TRBJ2-7
CDR3aa: ASSLASSGGNEQY

v_gene: TRBV11-2
j_gene: TRBJ2-2
CDR3aa: ASSLEREELF

v_gene: TRBV13
j_gene: TRBJ2-2
CDR3aa: ASSLERTGAGTGELF

v_gene: TRBV30
j_gene: TRBJ1-1
CDR3aa: AWTPRGGEILKNTEAF

v_gene: TRBV6-6
j_gene: TRBJ1-1
CDR3aa: ASSYEKNTEAF

v_gene: TRBV19
j_gene: TRBJ1-1
CDR3aa: ASSDRVNTEAF

v_gene: TRBV29-1
j_gene: TRBJ2-6
CDR3aa: SASQGLLSGANVLT

v_gene: TRBV13
j_gene: TRBJ1-3
CDR3aa: ASSLTGTGNTIY

v_gene: TRBV7-2
j_gene: TRBJ1-1
CDR3aa: ASSRTPGVGTEAF

v_gene: TRBV5-6
j_gene: TRBJ2-7
CDR3aa: ASSQGGEQY

v_gene: TRBV2
j_gene: TRBJ2-5
CDR3aa: ASSADREETQY

v_gene: TRBV5-6
j_gene: TRBJ1-5
CDR3aa: ASSLQPYSNQPQN

v_gene: TRBV5-5
j_gene: TRBJ2-7
CDR3aa: ASSLSWDRGLYEQY

v_gene: TRBV21-1
j_gene: TRBJ1-2
CDR3aa: ASSKVSGTGMDGYT

v_gene: TRBV19
j_gene: TRBJ2-7
CDR3aa: ASSYRGISYEQY

v_gene: TRBV10-3
j_gene: TRBJ1-2
CDR3aa: AISESLQPNYGYT